This T cell receptor (beta chain) originates from a study of PD-L1 blockade in urothelial cancer. Background on the study: Beginning in about 2014, patients received atezolizumab, given as 1,200 mg intravenously every 3 weeks. Prior exposure to chemotherapy in patients amounted to 0 to 3 regimens received.

Some clones are missing from TCRdb's copy, which holds only in-frame ones; the method was immunoSEQ multiplex PCR. The data show about 130,000 clones, less than 85% seen once. Findings and caveats of the study: Tumor-associated TCR clones expanded more in blood at 3 weeks in patients with durable benefit.

The time point denotes: pretreatment peripheral blood. The V end was cut by 4 bases, the J end by 0 bases, with 10 bases between. The CDR3 loop spans 14 amino acids. Germline V gives CDR1 SGHRS, CDR2 YFSETQ. As for this clone: Its antigen is not identified.

The rearrangement joins TRBV5-1 to TRBJ1-2, with TRBD1 as a possible D gene (5 bases). The source was PBMCs, collected around atezolizumab (anti-PD-L1) treatment. This sequence originates from a man in his fifties or sixties with urothelial cancer. DNA of the CDR3: TGCGCCAGCAGCGGGGGGGGAGCTAACTATGGCTACACCTTC. Encoded protein: CASSGGGANYGYTF.